Shown below are 32 T cell receptor beta chains from a single sample sequenced in a study of T cells after yellow fever vaccination (dated by TCRdb to between 2018 and 2020). The library was obtained by 5' RACE. TCRdb shows the sequencer as Illumina NovaSeq 6000. TCRdb reanalyzed the raw reads on its own, using fastp at Q25 for trimming and MiXCR for clone calling, and kept in-frame beta chains. Each CDR3 protein gets just one entry, which takes the most common genes and DNA from the rows behind it. In this sample the table shows fewer than 350,000 distinct CDR3 sequences, around 3.6% of which occur a single time. Roughly a quarter of the sample is held by the ten biggest clonotypes. According to the study, the label for this sample's treatment or condition signals: live attenuated yellow fever vaccine strain. The sequencing used PBMCs, collected on the day of the yellow fever booster vaccination. The receptors originated from a man younger than 35 who received the YFV17D yellow fever vaccine.

This clonotype appeared a few times. V is TRBV29-1 and J is TRBJ1-4; 7 bases agree with TRBD1. Trimming removed 6 bases from V and 4 bases from J; junction bases left unmatched: 8. The CDR3 consists of 14 residues. Germline CDR1 reads SQVTM; CDR2 reads ANQGSEA. CDR3 bases: TGCAGCGTCGTCCACAGGGGAGATAATGAAAAACTGTTTTTT. It specifies CSVVHRGDNEKLFF.

This clonotype has ten or more counts. The V gene is TRBV29-1, the J gene TRBJ1-2; TRBD1 matches 7 bases. There are 14 residues in the CDR3. V was clipped by 4 bases and J by 7 bases; unmatched bases: 12. Germline loops: CDR1 SQVTM, CDR2 ANQGSEA. CDR3 coding DNA: TGCAGCGTTGCGGCAGGGGGTGGTTTTCGTGGCTACACCTTC. It codes for CSVAAGGGFRGYTF.

The chain combines TRBV10-3 with TRBJ2-1; 7 bases align to TRBD2. Losses at the gene ends were 6 bases for V and 7 bases for J; bases not matched to a gene: 12. This CDR3 has 15 residues. Germline assignment: CDR1 ENHRY and CDR2 SYGVKD. CDR3 sequence (DNA): TGTGCCATCAGGACGGACGGGATGGGGGGGAATGAGCAGTTCTTC. Its translation: CAIRTDGMGGNEQFF.

This clonotype has just a few counts. The chain is built from TRBV27 and TRBJ2-5, with TRBD1 identical over 10 bases. Trimming removed 6 bases from V and 5 bases from J; junction bases left unmatched: 9. This CDR3 has 15 residues. The germline CDR1 and CDR2 sequences are MNHEY and SMNVEV (reference sequence). Here the CDR3 DNA reads TGTGCCAGCAGCGCGACAGGGGGCTTCGGTGAGACCCAGTACTTC. The encoded protein is CASSATGGFGETQYF.

Note on this clonotype: The junction differs from germline at one of its ends, possibly a read error. V and J are TRBV9 and TRBJ2-3, with a weak D call TRBD2 (6 bases). CDR3 length: 14 amino acids. Germline lookup yields CDR1 SGDLS and CDR2 YYNGEE. CDR3 sequence (DNA): TGTGCCAGCAGCGTAGGCAGGTCGCGGGATACGCTGTATTTT. It yields the protein CASSVGRSRDTLYF.

This clonotype occurred a few times. V and J are TRBV5-4 and TRBJ2-6; D might be TRBD2 (5 bases). Germline CDR1 reads SGHNT; CDR2 reads YYREEE (reference sequence). V lost 1 base and J lost 2, with 10 bases in between. The CDR3 has 16 amino acids. The CDR3 DNA sequence: TGTGCCAGCAGCTTGTTCGGACTCCCTGGGGCCAACGTCCTGACTTTC. Its protein product is CASSLFGLPGANVLTF.

This clonotype came up a few times. The chain recombines TRBV7-9 with TRBJ1-2; TRBD1 is a possible D gene (6 bases). Trimming took 3 bases from V and 7 from J, leaving 15 bases between them. Germline V gene lookup returns CDR1 SEHNR and CDR2 FQNEAQ (reference sequence). CDR3 length: 14 residues. The CDR3 DNA follows: TGTGCCAGCAGCTTGGGCCGGGGGCGGAGTGGCTACACCTTC. Translating it yields CASSLGRGRSGYTF.

This clonotype was seen ten or more times. The CDR3 region has the DNA TGTGCCAGCCGAGCACACAGCCAAGAGACCCAGTACTTC. Translated: CASRAHSQETQYF. The V gene is TRBV6-2 or TRBV6-3, the J gene TRBJ2-5; no firm D call. Germline loops: CDR1 MNHEY, CDR2 SVGEGT. V was trimmed by 8 bases and J by 1 base, leaving 11 bases between them. This CDR3 is 13 amino acids long.

In this sample, this clonotype turned up many times. The chain joins TRBV6-2 or TRBV6-3 to TRBJ1-6; TRBD1 might be the D (5 bases). The germline gives CDR1 MNHEY, CDR2 SVGEGT. The V end lost 6 bases, the J end lost 14 bases, and 14 bases lay between the germline ends. The CDR3 length is 12 residues. The CDR3 loop reads CASSHARATLHF. The CDR3 bases are TGTGCCAGCAGCCATGCCAGGGCTACCCTCCACTTT.

V and J are TRBV3-1 and TRBJ2-2; 14 positions agree with TRBD2. The CDR3 spans 16 residues. The J segment lost 5 bases and the V segment lost 3 bases, leaving 2 bases of the junction unmatched. From germline, CDR1 is LGHDT and CDR2 YNNKEL (reference sequence). The CDR3 reads CASSQGLAGETGELFF. The CDR3 bases are TGTGCCAGCAGCCAGGGACTAGCGGGGGAGACCGGGGAGCTGTTTTTT.

The chain recombines TRBV9 with TRBJ2-1, with D perhaps being TRBD1 or TRBD2 (6 bases each). With 3 bases removed from V and 5 bases from J, the gap between germline ends came to 9 bases. Germline V CDR1 and CDR2: SGDLS, YYNGEE. The CDR3 is 13 amino acids. The CDR3: CASSAGGHNEQFF. CDR3 nucleotides: TGTGCCAGCAGCGCCGGGGGCCACAATGAGCAGTTCTTC.

The chain joins TRBV11-2 to TRBJ2-3; weak D call: TRBD1 (6 bases). Germline values: CDR1 SGHAT, CDR2 FQNNGV. CDR3 length: 12 amino acids. With 4 bases removed from V and 8 bases from J, the gap between germline ends came to 10 bases. In nucleotides, the CDR3 is TGTGCCAGCAGCTCAGGACAGACTACGCAGTATTTT. Amino acids: CASSSGQTTQYF. Filled out from reference TRBV11-2 and TRBJ2-3, the complete variable domain reads EAGVAQSPRYKIIEKRQSVAFWCNPISGHATLYWYQQILGQGPKLLIQFQNNGVVDDSQLPKDRFSAERLKGVDSTLKIQPAKLEDSAVYLCASSSGQTTQYFGPGTRLTVL.

The chain combines TRBV3-1 with TRBJ2-1, with D possibly TRBD2 on 5 matching bases. The CDR3 consists of 15 residues. With 4 bases removed from V and 9 bases from J, the gap between germline ends came to 19 bases. CDR1 and CDR2 from the germline V gene are LGHDT and YNNKEL (reference sequence). The CDR3 loop reads CASSLQLEGLGEQFF. DNA of the CDR3: TGTGCCAGCAGCCTCCAGCTAGAAGGACTCGGTGAGCAGTTCTTC.

This clonotype was found many times. The genes are TRBV20-1 and TRBJ1-5, with unresolved D. Germline V gives CDR1 DFQATT, CDR2 SNEGSKA (reference sequence). The CDR3 is 9 residues long. V shed 7 bases and J shed 6 bases, with 4 bases lying between them. The CDR3 region has the DNA TGCAGTGTTGGTCAGCCCCAGCATTTT. Amino acids: CSVGQPQHF.

This clonotype was counted many times. V is TRBV20-1 and J is TRBJ2-1; a weak D match, TRBD1 (6 bases). CDR1 and CDR2 from the germline V gene are DFQATT and SNEGSKA (reference sequence). Trimming stripped 0 bases from V and 3 bases from J, with 9 bases between. The CDR3 consists of 14 residues. DNA for the CDR3: TGCAGTGCTAGAGATTCCAGGGGCTACAATGAGCAGTTCTTC. Translated, it gives CSARDSRGYNEQFF.

V is TRBV9 and J is TRBJ1-3; 9 nucleotides agree with TRBD1. Germline CDR1 is SGDLS and CDR2 is YYNGEE. The CDR3 is 15 amino acids. J gave up 4 bases and V 3 bases, and 5 bases lay outside the gene matches. CDR3: CASSGDRGRGNTIYF. Written as DNA, the CDR3 is TGTGCCAGCAGCGGCGACAGGGGGAGAGGAAACACCATATATTTT.

In this sample, this clonotype turned up many times. The chain combines TRBV4-2 with TRBJ2-4; 9 bases match TRBD2. CDR3 length: 15 amino acids. Germline CDR1 and CDR2: LGHNA and YNFKEQ. V was pared by 4 bases and J by 0 bases, with 1 base of the junction left unmatched. CDR3 nucleotides: TGTGCCAGCAGCCTAGCGGGGGAAGCCAAAAACATTCAGTACTTC. Translating gives CASSLAGEAKNIQYF.

This clonotype occurred a few times. The chain is built from TRBV4-1 and TRBJ2-7, with 7 bases lining up with TRBD1. V trimming: 1 base; J trimming: 0 bases; junction bases outside the gene matches: 3. CDR3 length: 15 amino acids. Germline loops: CDR1 MGHRA, CDR2 YSYEKL. CDR3 in amino acids: CASSQVRGPSYEQYF. CDR3 sequence (DNA): TGCGCCAGCAGCCAAGTTAGGGGGCCCTCCTACGAGCAGTACTTC.

The chain joins TRBV9 to TRBJ2-2; D unclear. V lost 4 bases to trimming and J lost 3 bases, with 13 bases between them. The germline V gene has CDR1 SGDLS and CDR2 YYNGEE. CDR3 length: 15 amino acids. The CDR3 DNA reads as TGTGCCAGCAGCCGTACGTGGCGGTACACCGGGGAGCTGTTTTTT. Translation: CASSRTWRYTGELFF.

The sample holds many counts of this clonotype. CDR3 in DNA: TGTGCCAGCAACGCTCGGACAGGGAGCCACAATGAGCAGTTCTTC. Its protein product is CASNARTGSHNEQFF. V is TRBV9 and J is TRBJ2-1; 8 bases fit TRBD1. V shed 6 bases and J 5 bases; nucleotides not matched to a gene: 10. The germline gives CDR1 SGDLS, CDR2 YYNGEE. This CDR3 is built from 15 residues.

This clonotype was recorded at least ten times. The chain links TRBV6-2 or TRBV6-3 to TRBJ1-5, with TRBD1 matching 9 bases. Per the germline V gene, CDR1 is MNHEY and CDR2 is SVGEGT. Unmatched junction bases numbered 7, after V lost 6 bases and J lost 7 bases. CDR3 size: 14 residues. DNA of the CDR3: TGTGCCAGCAGAAATACAGGGGGCGGACAGCCCCAGCATTTT. As protein: CASRNTGGGQPQHF.

This clonotype was observed many times. This rearrangement joins TRBV7-2 to TRBJ2-2, with D possibly being TRBD2 (6 bases). Per germline, CDR1 SGHTA and CDR2 FQGNSA. V shed 5 bases and J shed 5 bases, with 18 bases lying between them. This CDR3 spans 16 amino acids. The CDR3 DNA follows: TGTGCCAGCAGCCCTCCGGGACTGGCGAGGACCGGGGAGCTGTTTTTT. Its translation is CASSPPGLARTGELFF.

The gene calls are TRBV10-2 and TRBJ2-5; a possible D gene is TRBD2 (5 bases). Trimming left V 6 bases short and J 5 bases short, with 7 bases between. Germline V CDR1 and CDR2: WSHSY, SAAADI. The CDR3 is 11 residues long. Written as DNA, the CDR3 is TGCGCCAGCAGGACTATGGAGACCCAGTACTTC. Its translation is CASRTMETQYF.

This clonotype has more than one count but fewer than ten. The CDR3 DNA follows: TGTGCCAGTAACGGGGACCAGTGGAGCACAGATACGCAGTATTTT. Translation gives CASNGDQWSTDTQYF. V usage is TRBV25-1 and J usage is TRBJ2-3; D is tentatively TRBD1 or TRBD2 (5 bases each). Between the trimmed V and J ends, which lost 9 bases and 0 bases, there was a span of 16 bases. CDR3 length: 15 amino acids. Germline V gene sequence: CDR1 MGHDK, CDR2 SYGVNS. Using reference TRBV25-1 and TRBJ2-3 for the parts outside the CDR3, the full variable domain is EADIYQTPRYLVIGTGKKITLECSQTMGHDKMYWYQQDPGMELHLIHYSYGVNSTEKGDLSSESTVSRIRTEHFPLTLESARPSHTSQYLCASNGDQWSTDTQYFGPGTRLTVL.

V is TRBV5-4 and J is TRBJ2-3, with D perhaps matching TRBD1 (6 bases). V was pared by 3 bases and J by 4 bases, with 24 bases between. There are 18 residues in the CDR3. Germline CDR1 is SGHNT and CDR2 is YYREEE (reference sequence). CDR3 protein: CASSWDPGERQDADTQYF. CDR3 bases: TGTGCCAGCAGCTGGGACCCCGGGGAGAGACAGGATGCAGATACGCAGTATTTT.

The chain combines TRBV5-1 with TRBJ1-4, with D perhaps matching TRBD1 (5 bases). Trimming cost V 4 bases and J 4 bases, with 14 bases left between them. The CDR3 spans 15 residues. Per the germline V gene, CDR1 is SGHRS and CDR2 is YFSETQ. Here the CDR3 reads CASSRLGTDNEKLFF. The CDR3 DNA is TGCGCCAGCAGCAGACTCGGGACGGATAATGAAAAACTGTTTTTT.

This clonotype was detected many times. The chain is built from TRBV7-2 and TRBJ2-5; no clear D gene. The J call may be wrong; the DNA end is better matched by TRBJ2-3. There are 11 residues in the CDR3. Germline V gene data show CDR1 as SGHTA and CDR2 as FQGNSA. The chain's CDR3 is CASSFGGTQYF. In nucleotides, the CDR3 is TGTGCCAGCAGCTTCGGCGGTACGCAGTATTTT.

The sample holds a few counts of this clonotype. The V and J genes are TRBV12-3 or TRBV12-4 and TRBJ2-3; TRBD2 matches 7 bases. The CDR3 has 15 residues. Losses at the gene ends were 1 base for V and 7 bases for J; bases not matched to a gene: 8. CDR3 sequence: CASSLGGGGPYTQYF. As DNA, the CDR3 is TGTGCCAGCAGTTTAGGGGGGGGTGGCCCATATACGCAGTATTTT.

In this sample, this clonotype turned up many times. The rearrangement links TRBV5-1 to TRBJ2-3; tentative D call: TRBD1 (5 bases). The CDR3 length is 15 residues. Trimming left V 0 bases short and J 4 bases short, with 12 bases between. The germline V gene encodes CDR1 SGHRS and CDR2 YFSETQ. The CDR3 here is CASSLEGQSADTQYF. CDR3 in DNA: TGCGCCAGCAGCTTGGAGGGGCAAAGCGCAGATACGCAGTATTTT.

This clonotype was seen at least ten times. The genes are TRBV7-2 and TRBJ2-1, with 16 positions matching TRBD2. Germline trimming cut 5 bases from V and 7 bases from J; bases unmatched to any gene: 2. The CDR3 has 15 amino acids. Germline loops: CDR1 SGHTA, CDR2 FQGNSA. DNA of the CDR3: TGTGCCAGCAGCCAGGGACTAGCGGGGGGGAATGAGCAGTTCTTC. It translates to CASSQGLAGGNEQFF.

This clonotype appeared many times. The genes are TRBV12-3 or TRBV12-4 and TRBJ1-2; perhaps TRBD1 as D (5 bases). This CDR3 has 15 amino acids. Trimming removed 0 bases from V and 4 bases from J, with 12 bases in between. For the CDR3, the DNA is TGTGCCAGCAGTTTAGCGCAGGGTCAGGCCTATGGCTACACCTTC. Translation: CASSLAQGQAYGYTF.

This clonotype was detected a few times. The V and J genes are TRBV7-2 and TRBJ1-2; tentative D call: TRBD1 (6 bases). This CDR3 is built from 14 residues. Germline V CDR1 and CDR2: SGHTA, FQGNSA. The V end lost 8 bases, the J end lost 3 bases, and 16 bases lay between the germline ends. This CDR3 reads CASVGGDLYYGYTF. The DNA for the CDR3 is TGTGCCAGCGTCGGGGGCGATTTGTACTATGGCTACACCTTC.